A single TCR beta chain is shown here with its context. The CDR3 covers 11 residues. Looked up from germline, CDR1 is LNHDA and CDR2 is SQIVND (reference sequence). With 3 bases removed from V and 13 bases from J, the gap between germline ends came to 10 bases. TCRdb re-called the RT-PCR reads with MiXCR, one entry per CDR3 protein. Altogether almost 700,000 distinct CDR3 sequences are present, 14% being singletons, with the ten largest covering 3% to 4.5%. This TCR derives from a female donor in good health, serving as a healthy control. Material for sequencing was memory CD4+ T cells from blood. The J gene is TRBJ1-5, the V gene TRBV19; possibly TRBD1 for D (5 bases). CDR3 nucleotide sequence: TGTGCCAGTAGTATTGGGACCCTTCAGCATTTT. It yields the protein CASSIGTLQHF.